This T cell receptor beta chain emerged from a study of Ad26.COV2.S vaccination and SARS-CoV-2 variants. TCRdb's copy holds only in-frame clones and misses some; the assay was immunoSEQ multiplex PCR. The sample has fewer than 900,000 clones; approximately 88% are singletons. The treatment was: roughly 18 received Ad26.COV2.S at low or high dose, single or two shots; about five received placebo; per-sample allocation not given. Repertoires come from day 63 after the first vaccine or placebo injection. An Ad26 vector was used to express Wuhan-strain SARS-CoV-2 spike as the vaccine. A word on this clone: The same CDR3 can be traced to other DNA sequences in this sample.

Sequenced here: peripheral blood, sampled in a trial of Ad26.COV2.S vaccine versus placebo. The sequence came from a person aged 18 to 65 who received the Ad26.COV2.S COVID-19 vaccine or a placebo.

CDR3 bases: TGTGCCAGTAGTACCGACACCTCCTACGAGCAGTACTTC. It is translated as CASSTDTSYEQYF. This chain connects TRBV19 to TRBJ2-7, with D uncertain. The length of the CDR3 is 13 residues. Germline V gene data show CDR1 as LNHDA and CDR2 as SQIVND (reference sequence). The germline V and J ends were trimmed by 4 bases and 0 bases, with 7 bases remaining between them.